This TCR beta chain was sequenced during a study of CD8+CD57+ T cells in acquired aplastic anemia. Across the study: CD4+ and CD8+ cells, once sorted, gave DNA averaging about 3.4 ug.

Before being chosen for sequencing, patients had shown CD8+CD57+ cell expansion by flow cytometry. CDR3 and TCR beta VDJ profiling relied on genomic DNA as the template. Each CDR3 protein gets one entry after TCRdb re-called the reads with MiXCR. Of around 430,000 distinct CDR3 sequences in the sample, around 30% were seen once. This clonotype has a count of ten or more. Unmatched junction bases numbered 4, after V lost 3 bases and J lost 2 bases. Germline CDR1 is SGHRS and CDR2 is YFSETQ. CDR3 length equals 14 residues. The receptor was isolated from a human donor with aplastic anemia. The chain employs TRBV5-1 and TRBJ2-7; 8 bases match TRBD1. The sequencing sample was made of sorted CD4+, CD8+, or CD8+CD57+ T cells (not recorded which) from PBMCs. The CDR3 bases are TGCGCCAGCAGCTGGGGACAGGCAGCCTACGAGCAGTACTTC. Translating it yields CASSWGQAAYEQYF.